These 19 T cell receptor beta chains were all obtained from the same sample, sequenced in a study of blood T cell repertoires in COVID-19 (dated by TCRdb to about 2020). The library was built by means of the immunoSEQ multiplex PCR assay. As stored in TCRdb, this immuneACCESS dataset retains in-frame rearrangements with V and J assigned. A fraction of the clones does not appear; measured against another copy, unresolved V genes explain less than half of the discrepancy, and the remainder lacks a known reason. The sample includes under 95,000 clones, with roughly 89% observed a single time. Jointly, the top ten make up less than 6.5% of the sample. The sequencing sample was made of peripheral blood. The receptors were gathered from a man in his sixties with acute or convalescent COVID-19.

The CDR3: CAWRQGNTEAFF. In nucleotides, the CDR3 is TGTGCCTGGAGACAGGGTAACACTGAAGCTTTCTTT. The chain employs TRBV30 and TRBJ1-1; TRBD1 might be the D (6 bases). This CDR3 region has 12 residues. V gave up 3 bases and J gave up 2 bases, with 7 bases separating them. In germline, CDR1 is GTSNPN, CDR2 SVGIG (reference sequence).

The CDR3 spells CASSRQGETEAFF. Written as DNA, the CDR3 is TGTGCCAGCAGTCGACAGGGGGAAACTGAAGCTTTCTTT. The chain has TRBV7-3 and TRBJ1-1, with 9 bases fitting TRBD1. V gave up 6 bases and J gave up 5 bases; unmatched junction bases: 4. The CDR3 is 13 residues long. Germline V gene lookup returns CDR1 SGHTA and CDR2 FQGTGA.

V is TRBV10-3 and J is TRBJ2-5, with 8 positions matching TRBD2. CDR1 ENHRY and CDR2 SYGVKD come from the germline V gene. V was clipped by 4 bases and J by 1 base; unmatched bases: 5. CDR3 length: 15 residues. CDR3 nucleotides: TGTGCCATCAGTGTAACTACTAGCGGCCAAGAGACCCAGTACTTC. This encodes CAISVTTSGQETQYF.

The chain links TRBV4-2 to TRBJ2-3; a weak D match, TRBD2 (6 bases). The CDR3 totals 16 residues. In germline, CDR1 is LGHNA, CDR2 YNFKEQ. The ends were cut back, 0 bases at V and 6 bases at J, with 16 bases in the middle. The CDR3 bases are TGTGCCAGCAGCCAAGAGGCGGGCGCTAGCGCCGATACGCAGTATTTT. Amino acid sequence: CASSQEAGASADTQYF.

The count of this clone is one. The genes are TRBV2 and TRBJ2-5, with 16 nucleotides matching TRBD2. The germline CDR1 and CDR2 sequences are SNHLY and FYNNEI. This CDR3 comprises 15 residues. After removal of 9 bases from V and 5 bases from J, the junction contained 6 bases not matched to a gene. In DNA form, the CDR3 reads TGTGCCAGAGGGACTAGCGGGGGGGTTGGGGAGACCCAGTACTTC. Protein: CARGTSGGVGETQYF.

This clone was picked up one time. The V and J genes are TRBV3-1 (or the pseudogene TRBV3-2) and TRBJ2-2; 8 bases map to TRBD2. The CDR3 sequence is 19 residues long. Per the germline V gene, CDR1 is LGHDT and CDR2 is YNNKEL (reference sequence). The junction had 17 bases not matched to a gene; V was cut back by 0 bases and J by 8 bases. The CDR3 spells CASSQEDSGVVVGVGELFF. The CDR3, as DNA: TGTGCCAGCAGCCAAGAAGATAGCGGGGTCGTAGTTGGGGTTGGGGAGCTGTTTTTT.

V gene TRBV27 combines with J gene TRBJ2-2; TRBD1 aligns across 7 bases. The CDR3 has 15 residues. Germline V gives CDR1 MNHEY, CDR2 SMNVEV (reference sequence). J was trimmed by 1 base and V by 5 bases; bases with no gene match: 4. CDR3 loop: CASSPGTVNTGELFF. DNA of the CDR3: TGTGCCAGCAGTCCCGGGACAGTGAACACCGGGGAGCTGTTTTTT.

The chain employs TRBV5-1 and TRBJ1-1, with 9 bases identical to TRBD1. With V trimmed by 4 bases and J by 2 bases, 6 bases remained unmatched. This CDR3 has 15 amino acids. Germline V CDR1 and CDR2: SGHRS, YFSETQ. The CDR3 loop is CASSKWTGANTEAFF. The CDR3 DNA reads TGCGCCAGCAGCAAATGGACAGGGGCCAACACTGAAGCTTTCTTT.

Turning to this clone: The sample holds other DNA sequences that translate to the same CDR3. The rearrangement links TRBV30 to TRBJ1-6; D not resolved. The length of the CDR3 is 18 residues. The germline gives CDR1 GTSNPN, CDR2 SVGIG (reference sequence). V lost 5 bases and J 5 bases, leaving 25 bases between the germline ends. In DNA, the CDR3 is TGTGCCTGGGATCGTACTCGGGTTTCCGCACCTAATAATTCACCCCTCCACTTT. It is translated as CAWDRTRVSAPNNSPLHF.

The chain employs TRBV5-1 and TRBJ2-3; 9 bases match TRBD2. CDR3 length equals 14 residues. Germline loops: CDR1 SGHRS, CDR2 YFSETQ. With V trimmed by 4 bases and J by 4 bases, 4 bases remained unmatched. The CDR3, as DNA: TGCGCCAGCAGCCCATGGACTAGCGCAGATACGCAGTATTTT. As protein: CASSPWTSADTQYF.

This chain uses TRBV11-2 with TRBJ2-1; 10 positions agree with TRBD1. The CDR3 totals 13 residues. Germline V lookup: CDR1 SGHAT, CDR2 FQNNGV. V was clipped by 5 bases and J by 10 bases; unmatched bases: 5. The CDR3 loop is CASSQMTGGEQFF. In nucleotides, the CDR3 is TGTGCCAGCAGCCAGATGACAGGGGGCGAGCAGTTCTTC.

The sample holds a few counts of this clone. The V and J genes are TRBV7-9 and TRBJ1-4; D uncertain. Germline assignment: CDR1 SEHNR and CDR2 FQNEAQ (reference sequence). The CDR3 runs 10 residues. The V end was cut by 7 bases, the J end by 8 bases, with 5 bases between. As DNA, the CDR3 is TGTGCCAGCATTGGCGAAAAACTGTTTTTT. It is translated as CASIGEKLFF. Drawing the rest from reference TRBV7-9 and TRBJ1-4, the complete variable domain is DTGVSQNPRHKITKRGQNVTFRCDPISEHNRLYWYRQTLGQGPEFLTYFQNEAQLEKSRLLSDRFSAERPKGSFSTLEIQRTEQGDSAMYLCASIGEKLFFGSGTQLSVL.

This chain connects TRBV5-6 to TRBJ2-3, with a tentative D call TRBD2 (5 bases). V was pared by 1 base and J by 7 bases, with 19 bases between. Germline V CDR1 and CDR2: SGHDT, YYEEEE. The CDR3 loop spans 16 amino acids. CDR3 in DNA: TGTGCCAGCAGCTTGATGTCGGGGTCCCCTCACTATACGCAGTATTTT. Amino acids: CASSLMSGSPHYTQYF.

This clone was picked up one time. The chain couples TRBV2 to TRBJ1-4; D may be TRBD1 (6 bases). The CDR3 runs 15 residues. Trimming shortened V by 6 bases and J by 7 bases, and 18 bases separated the two germline ends. Germline lookup yields CDR1 SNHLY and CDR2 FYNNEI. The CDR3 loop is CASRRDRSPGEKLFF. The CDR3 DNA reads TGTGCCAGCAGGCGAGACAGGTCTCCGGGTGAAAAACTGTTTTTT.

The chain uses TRBV6-5 and TRBJ2-1; TRBD2 matches 14 bases. Germline loops: CDR1 MNHEY, CDR2 SVGAGI. The CDR3 runs 16 residues. V lost 2 bases, J lost 6 bases, and 3 bases stayed unmatched. The CDR3 reads CASSYPGTSGGNEQFF. The CDR3 bases are TGTGCCAGCAGTTACCCGGGGACTAGCGGGGGCAATGAGCAGTTCTTC.

This rearrangement joins TRBV7-6 to TRBJ2-1; a weak D match, TRBD2 (6 bases). Trimming removed 6 bases at V and 0 bases at J, with 15 bases between. The V gene's germline CDR1 is SGHVS and CDR2 FNYEAQ. The CDR3 is 16 amino acids. CDR3 sequence reads: CASSPSAGLSYNEQFF. CDR3 bases: TGTGCCAGCAGTCCTTCTGCGGGACTCTCCTACAATGAGCAGTTCTTC.

V and J are TRBV19 and TRBJ1-5; 8 nucleotides line up with TRBD1. This CDR3 is built from 14 residues. The J segment lost 0 bases and the V segment lost 8 bases, leaving 3 bases of the junction unmatched. CDR1 is LNHDA, CDR2 SQIVND, per germline (reference sequence). The CDR3 protein is CASGQGNSNQPQHF. In DNA form, the CDR3 reads TGTGCCAGTGGACAGGGAAATAGCAATCAGCCCCAGCATTTT.

J is TRBJ1-2 and V is TRBV5-1; the D is unclear. Germline values: CDR1 SGHRS, CDR2 YFSETQ. V dropped 4 bases and J dropped 0 bases, with 7 bases sitting between them. The CDR3 contains 13 residues. The DNA of the CDR3 is TGCGCCAGCAGCCAAAGAGCTAACTATGGCTACACCTTC. It specifies CASSQRANYGYTF.

Here the CDR3 reads CASSIGRTQNYGYTF. The CDR3 DNA reads as TGTGCCAGTAGTATCGGAAGGACACAGAACTATGGCTACACCTTC. V gene TRBV19 combines with J gene TRBJ1-2; tentative D call: TRBD1 (5 bases). CDR1 is LNHDA, CDR2 SQIVND, per germline (reference sequence). Trimming took off 3 bases at V and 2 bases at J, with 13 bases between the two ends. The CDR3 has 15 amino acids. Based on the CDR3 plus reference TRBV19 and TRBJ1-2, the full variable domain is DGGITQSPKYLFRKEGQNVTLSCEQNLNHDAMYWYRQDPGQGLRLIYYSQIVNDFQKGDIAEGYSVSREKKESFPLTVTSAQKNPTAFYLCASSIGRTQNYGYTFGSGTRLTVV.